Listed here are 3 T cell receptor beta chains from one sample, sequenced in a study of CD8+ T cells in alopecia areata. Treatment defined: oral pan-JAK inhibitor, 5-10 mg twice daily. cDNA serving as the sequencing template came from extracted, reverse transcribed RNA. The repertoire was sequenced with immunoSEQ multiplex PCR; TCRdb's copy has only in-frame clones and lacks some. The sample lists 170,000 or so clones, roughly 62% occurring once. The specimen was CD8+ T cells sorted from blood, collected at week 24, from a patient treated with tofacitinib. These receptors were collected from a human donor with alopecia areata.

The gene calls are TRBV18 and TRBJ2-5; 7 nucleotides align to TRBD1. CDR1 and CDR2 (germline): KGHSH, LQKENI. The J segment lost 3 bases and the V segment lost 0 bases, leaving 7 bases of the junction unmatched. This CDR3 is 16 amino acids long. Written as DNA, the CDR3 is TGTGCCAGCTCACCACCGTTTGGACAGGATAAAGAGACCCAGTACTTC. Protein: CASSPPFGQDKETQYF. Together with reference TRBV18 and TRBJ2-5, the CDR3 gives the full variable domain: NAGVMQNPRHLVRRRGQEARLRCSPMKGHSHVYWYRQLPEEGLKFMVYLQKENIIDESGMPKERFSAEFPKEGPSILRIQQVVRGDSAAYFCASSPPFGQDKETQYFGPGTRLLVL.

This clone was found a few times. The chain combines TRBV30 with TRBJ2-7; 7 bases map to TRBD1. V was clipped by 4 bases and J by 2 bases; unmatched bases: 8. Germline CDR1 GTSNPN, CDR2 SVGIG (reference sequence). CDR3 length: 14 amino acids. CDR3 coding DNA: TGTGCCTGGAACACCGGGACAGCCGCCTACGAGCAGTACTTC. It translates to CAWNTGTAAYEQYF. Complete variable domain (other parts from reference TRBV30 and TRBJ2-7): SQTIHQWPATLVQPVGSPLSLECTVEGTSNPNLYWYRQAAGRGLQLLFYSVGIGQISSEVPQNLSASRPQDRQFILSSKKLLLSDSGFYLCAWNTGTAAYEQYFGPGTRLTVT.

The chain is built from TRBV5-1 and TRBJ1-2, with 7 bases that match TRBD1. Germline-derived CDR1 and CDR2 are SGHRS and YFSETQ. The CDR3 is 15 residues long. After removal of 0 bases from V and 5 bases from J, the junction contained 7 bases not matched to a gene. CDR3 amino acids: CASSLAGTEGYGYTF. The CDR3 DNA follows: TGCGCCAGCAGCTTGGCCGGGACAGAGGGGTATGGCTACACCTTC.